Listed below are T cell receptor beta chains from one sample, sequenced in a study of blood T cell repertoires in COVID-19. TCRdb's copy holds only in-frame clones and misses some; the assay was immunoSEQ multiplex PCR. The table records fewer than 350,000 clones, more than 75% of them present only once. The source material was PBMCs or T cells enriched from blood (not recorded which). These receptors originate from a woman aged 60-75 years in a cohort exposed to, infected with or recovered from COVID-19 (not recorded which). The CDR3 runs from the conserved cysteine through the conserved F or W. A D gene is named only where the DNA matches it firmly. Clone size is given for some rows only: seen once, a few or many times, or a class if the clone is expanded.

V,size,J,D,CDR3,DNA
TRBV28,NA,TRBJ2-1,TRBD2,CASSPSGRAIEQFF,TGTGCCAGCAGTCCTAGCGGGAGGGCCATTGAGCAGTTCTTC
TRBV19,NA,TRBJ2-7,NA,CASSIASGGNYEQYF,TGTGCCAGTAGTATAGCATCCGGGGGTAATTACGAGCAGTACTTC
TRBV2,few,TRBJ1-2,TRBD1,CASRGDRNRGYTF,TGTGCCAGCAGGGGGGACAGGAACCGCGGCTACACCTTC
TRBV27,NA,TRBJ2-7,NA,CASSRGNEQYF,TGTGCCAGCAGTAGAGGGAACGAGCAGTACTTC
TRBV27,NA,TRBJ1-2,NA,CASSYGPGPYGYTF,TGTGCCAGCAGTTACGGCCCTGGGCCCTATGGCTACACCTTC
TRBV18,NA,TRBJ2-1,TRBD2,CASSPPSSGRAAEQFF,TGTGCCAGCTCACCACCGAGTAGCGGGAGGGCCGCTGAGCAGTTCTTC
TRBV3-1/TRBV3-2,NA,TRBJ2-7,NA,CASSQDWAGGYEQYF,TGTGCCAGCAGCCAAGATTGGGCAGGGGGGTACGAGCAGTACTTC
TRBV5-6,NA,TRBJ1-6,NA,CASSHESSQGSYNSPLHF,TGTGCCAGCAGCCACGAGTCATCCCAGGGCTCCTATAATTCACCCCTCCACTTT
TRBV24-1,NA,TRBJ2-7,NA,CATSDGVYEQYF,TGTGCCACGTCGGACGGGGTCTACGAGCAGTACTTC
TRBV28,NA,TRBJ1-1,TRBD1,CASSRTGFRAFF,TGTGCCAGCAGTAGGACAGGGTTCCGAGCTTTCTTT
TRBV7-2,NA,TRBJ1-1,NA,CASSLARGRNTEAFF,TGTGCCAGCAGCTTAGCCAGGGGTCGGAACACTGAAGCTTTCTTT
TRBV2,once,TRBJ2-2,TRBD1,CASSLTDRGPGELFF,TGTGCCAGCAGCCTAACGGACAGGGGTCCCGGGGAGCTGTTTTTT
TRBV7-9,NA,TRBJ2-2,TRBD2,CASSSQAGGTGELFF,TGTGCCAGCAGCTCACAGGCGGGGGGCACCGGGGAGCTGTTTTTT
TRBV6-4,NA,TRBJ1-1,NA,CASTPGAGNTEAFF,TGTGCCAGCACCCCAGGGGCCGGGAACACTGAAGCTTTCTTT
TRBV14,NA,TRBJ2-1,NA,CASSPTGIFQFF,TGTGCCAGCAGCCCTACAGGGATATTTCAGTTCTTC
TRBV10-3,few,TRBJ2-7,TRBD2,CAIPLAGVYEQYF,TGTGCCATCCCACTAGCGGGAGTCTACGAGCAGTACTTC
TRBV30,NA,TRBJ2-3,NA,CAWARGRSTDTQYF,TGTGCCTGGGCCCGTGGCAGAAGCACAGATACGCAGTATTTT
TRBV6-5,NA,TRBJ2-1,TRBD2,CASATSAYYNEQFF,TGTGCCAGCGCGACTAGCGCCTACTACAATGAGCAGTTCTTC
TRBV6-5,NA,TRBJ1-1,NA,CASRDSLNTEAFF,TGTGCCAGCAGGGACAGTCTGAACACTGAAGCTTTCTTT
TRBV5-1,NA,TRBJ1-1,NA,CASSLVGGLSEAFF,TGCGCCAGCAGCTTGGTGGGGGGGCTATCTGAAGCTTTCTTT
TRBV5-1,NA,TRBJ1-2,NA,CASSPLPQADYGYTF,TGCGCCAGCAGCCCCCTTCCACAGGCGGACTATGGCTACACCTTC
TRBV6-5,once,TRBJ1-2,NA,CASSYSTTAGYGYTF,TGTGCCAGCAGTTATTCAACGACAGCGGGCTATGGCTACACCTTC
TRBV19,NA,TRBJ2-1,NA,CASSISRKTAYNEQFF,TGTGCCAGTAGTATCAGTCGGAAGACAGCCTACAATGAGCAGTTCTTC
TRBV7-2,once,TRBJ1-1,NA,CASSFQGTSFTEAFF,TGTGCCAGCAGCTTCCAGGGGACATCCTTCACTGAAGCTTTCTTT
TRBV27,NA,TRBJ2-6,NA,CASSFLGTRRVTGANVLTF,TGTGCCAGCAGTTTCCTCGGGACTCGCCGGGTAACTGGGGCCAACGTCCTGACTTTC
TRBV3-1/TRBV3-2,NA,TRBJ2-7,TRBD2,CASSRPRSSGRPHEQYF,TGTGCCAGCAGCCGTCCTAGAAGCAGCGGGAGGCCCCACGAGCAGTACTTC
TRBV5-8,NA,TRBJ1-5,NA,CASSPGIHGDQPQHF,TGTGCCAGCAGCCCCGGGATCCACGGGGATCAGCCCCAGCATTTT
TRBV18,NA,TRBJ2-7,NA,CASSPGGGAWNEQYF,TGTGCCAGCTCACCCGGCGGGGGCGCGTGGAACGAGCAGTACTTC
TRBV21-1,NA,TRBJ1-2,NA,CASSKRDRLYGYTF,TGTGCCAGCAGCAAACGGGACAGGCTCTATGGCTACACCTTC
TRBV4-3,NA,TRBJ1-2,NA,CASSQEAGPDYGYTF,TGCGCCAGCAGCCAAGAGGCAGGGCCGGACTATGGCTACACCTTC
TRBV5-1,NA,TRBJ2-5,NA,CASSRQALRNQETQYF,TGCGCCAGCAGCCGCCAGGCCCTAAGAAACCAAGAGACCCAGTACTTC
TRBV20-1,NA,TRBJ1-5,TRBD1,CSASRTGAGNQPQHF,TGCAGTGCTAGTCGAACAGGGGCTGGCAATCAGCCCCAGCATTTT
TRBV14,once,TRBJ1-6,TRBD1,CASSHIGQGESPLHF,TGTGCCAGCAGCCACATTGGACAGGGGGAATCACCCCTCCACTTT
TRBV7-2,NA,TRBJ2-5,TRBD1,CASSLAPTGPQETQYF,TGTGCCAGCAGCTTAGCCCCGACAGGGCCCCAAGAGACCCAGTACTTC
TRBV30,NA,TRBJ2-7,NA,CAGGTIRGDEQYF,TGTGCCGGCGGGACCATTAGAGGCGACGAGCAGTACTTC
TRBV19,NA,TRBJ1-2,TRBD1,CASARRGQGRIGNYGYTF,TGTGCCAGTGCTCGGAGGGGACAGGGAAGAATCGGTAACTATGGCTACACCTTC
TRBV12-3/TRBV12-4,few,TRBJ2-5,NA,CASSFMETQYF,TGTGCCAGCAGTTTCATGGAGACCCAGTACTTC
TRBV6-2/TRBV6-3,NA,TRBJ1-5,TRBD1,CASSDHRGQSNQPQHF,TGTGCCAGCAGTGACCACAGGGGGCAGAGCAATCAGCCCCAGCATTTT
TRBV11-3,NA,TRBJ2-1,NA,CASSRLDGAEQFF,TGTGCCAGCAGCAGACTAGACGGGGCTGAGCAGTTCTTC
TRBV7-9,once,TRBJ1-2,NA,CASSLMQGSYGYTF,TGTGCCAGCAGCTTAATGCAGGGTTCCTATGGCTACACCTTC
TRBV28,NA,TRBJ2-7,TRBD2,CASGGTSGRVYEQYF,TGTGCCAGCGGGGGGACTAGCGGGAGGGTATACGAGCAGTACTTC
TRBV21-1,NA,TRBJ2-7,NA,CASSPRLAGGPSVQYF,TGTGCCAGCAGCCCCCGACTAGCGGGAGGACCCAGTGTTCAGTACTTC
TRBV12-3/TRBV12-4,NA,TRBJ1-6,NA,CASSLDSTSPLHF,TGTGCCAGCAGTCTGGACAGTACTTCACCCCTCCACTTT
TRBV28,NA,TRBJ1-2,NA,CASSLPRVGGYTF,TGTGCCAGCAGTTTACCCAGGGTGGGTGGCTACACCTTC
TRBV3-1/TRBV3-2,NA,TRBJ1-6,TRBD1,CASSQHRGRNSPLHF,TGTGCCAGCAGCCAGCACAGGGGGCGTAATTCACCCCTCCACTTT
TRBV18,NA,TRBJ2-1,TRBD1,CASSPQGARVEQFF,TGTGCCAGCTCACCCCAGGGGGCGCGGGTCGAGCAGTTCTTC
TRBV6-4,NA,TRBJ2-1,TRBD2,CASSPEGGPANEQFF,TGTGCCAGCAGTCCCGAGGGAGGGCCAGCCAATGAGCAGTTCTTC
TRBV2,NA,TRBJ2-3,TRBD2,CASSDRGTITDTQYF,TGTGCCAGCAGTGATCGTGGGACTATCACAGATACGCAGTATTTT
TRBV19,once,TRBJ1-4,NA,CASSIGTAPRDEKLFF,TGTGCCAGTAGTATCGGGACTGCGCCTCGGGATGAAAAACTGTTTTTT